This T cell receptor (beta chain) was captured in a study of cytomegalovirus exposure and HLA in healthy donors. Whole-study results and caveats: Presence/absence analyses supposed approximately even sequencing depth among donors.

In the PCR, 60 Vbeta and 13 Jbeta primers were used. The repertoire was sequenced with immunoSEQ multiplex PCR; TCRdb's copy has only in-frame clones and lacks some. The sample has 180,000 or so clones, about three quarters seen once. CDR3 length equals 17 residues. CDR1 and CDR2 (germline): MNHEY, SMNVEV (reference sequence). V lost 3 bases to trimming and J lost 7 bases, with 25 bases between them. Turning to this clone: Its matching antigen is unknown.

The clonotype originates from a female donor in good health and CMV-seronegative. The sample was PBMCs. The gene calls are TRBV27 and TRBJ2-7; no reliable D call. The CDR3 DNA follows: TGTGCCAGCAGTTTGAGGTGGAGCGTAGTCCCTTCCGGGGAGCAGTACTTC. Amino acids: CASSLRWSVVPSGEQYF.